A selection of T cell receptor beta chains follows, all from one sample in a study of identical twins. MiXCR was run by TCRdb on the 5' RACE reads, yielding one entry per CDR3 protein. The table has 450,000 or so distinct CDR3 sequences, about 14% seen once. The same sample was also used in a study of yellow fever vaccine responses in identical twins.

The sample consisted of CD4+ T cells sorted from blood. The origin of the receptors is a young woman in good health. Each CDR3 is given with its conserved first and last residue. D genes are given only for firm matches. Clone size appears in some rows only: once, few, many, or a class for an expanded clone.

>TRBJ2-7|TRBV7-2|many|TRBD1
TGTGCCAGCAGCAAAGGGACAGGACGATCCTACGAGCAGTACTTC
CASSKGTGRSYEQYF
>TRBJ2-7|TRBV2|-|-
TGTGCCAGCAGTGACAACTCCTACGAGCAGTACTTC
CASSDNSYEQYF
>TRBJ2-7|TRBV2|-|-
TGTGCCAGCAGTAGGTACTCCGAGCAGTACTTT
CASSRYSEQYF
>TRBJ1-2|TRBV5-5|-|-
TGTGCCAGCAGCTTGGCCCCCAACTACACCTTC
CASSLAPNYTF
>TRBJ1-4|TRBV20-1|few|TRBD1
TGCAGTGCTAGGGCCGGGACAGGGAATGAAAAACTGTTTTTT
CSARAGTGNEKLFF
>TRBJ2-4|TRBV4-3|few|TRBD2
TGCGCCAGCAGCCAGCAACCCGGGACTAGCGGGAGGGCCTGGGGAAACATTCAGTACTTC
CASSQQPGTSGRAWGNIQYF
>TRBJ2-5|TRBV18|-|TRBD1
TGTGCCAGCTCACCACGAACCACAGGGGAAGAGACCCAGTACTTC
CASSPRTTGEETQYF
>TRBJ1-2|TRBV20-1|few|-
TGCAGTGCTAGGGACGTAGGGAGGGACTATGGCTACACCTTC
CSARDVGRDYGYTF
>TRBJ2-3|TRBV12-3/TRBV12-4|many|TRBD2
TGTGCCAGCGAGGCGCGCGGGAGGGGAGATACGCAGTATTTT
CASEARGRGDTQYF
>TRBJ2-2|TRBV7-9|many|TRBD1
TGTGCCAGCAGGCAAGCCAGGGGGACAGCCGGGGAGCTGTTTTTT
CASRQARGTAGELFF
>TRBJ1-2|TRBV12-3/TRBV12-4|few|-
TGTGCCAGCAGTCCTCCGGTGACTGCTAACTATGGCTACACCTTC
CASSPPVTANYGYTF
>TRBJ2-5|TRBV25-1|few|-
TGTGCCAGCAGCCCGGGACTTCAAGGGGCCCAGTACTTC
CASSPGLQGAQYF
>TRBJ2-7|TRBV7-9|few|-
TGTGCCAGCAGGGTCAGTGCCTCCTACGAGCAGTACTTC
CASRVSASYEQYF
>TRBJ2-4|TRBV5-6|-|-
TGTGCCAGCAGCCTAGATGACAGTGAGCTAGCCAAAAACATTCAGTACTTC
CASSLDDSELAKNIQYF
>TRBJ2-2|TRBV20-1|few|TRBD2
TGCAGTGCTCTGGGCGGGAGGGCCAACACCGGGGAGCTGTTTTTT
CSALGGRANTGELFF
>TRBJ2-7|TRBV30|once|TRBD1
TGTGCCTGGAGACACTACAGGGGTAGCTACGAGCAGTACTTC
CAWRHYRGSYEQYF
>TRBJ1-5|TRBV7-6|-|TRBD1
TGTGCCAGCAGCGAAGGGACAGGGGTATCGCCCCAGCATTTT
CASSEGTGVSPQHF
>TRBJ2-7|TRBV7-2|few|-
TGTGCCAGCAGCCCCACCCGAGTCTCCTACGAGCAGTACTTC
CASSPTRVSYEQYF
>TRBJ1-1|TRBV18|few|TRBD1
TGTGCCAGCTCACCATTAACAGGGGATCTGAACACTGAAGCTTTCTTT
CASSPLTGDLNTEAFF
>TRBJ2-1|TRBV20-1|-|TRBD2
TGCAGTGCAAGGAAGGGACTAGCCCCCTTCAATGAGCAGTTCTTC
CSARKGLAPFNEQFF
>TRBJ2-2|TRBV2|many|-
TGTGCCAGCAGTAAAACAGAGACCGGGGAGCTGTTTTTT
CASSKTETGELFF
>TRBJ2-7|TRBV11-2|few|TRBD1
TGTGCCAGCAGCTTATCCGGGACAGGGATGATCGAGCAGTACTTC
CASSLSGTGMIEQYF
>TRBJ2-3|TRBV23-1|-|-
TGCGCCAGCAGTCAACTCCGACAAACAATCACGCAGTATTTT
CASSQLRQTITQYF
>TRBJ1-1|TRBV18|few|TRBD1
TGTGCCAGCTCACCGACAGGGGGTGCGTACACTGAAGCTTTCTTT
CASSPTGGAYTEAFF
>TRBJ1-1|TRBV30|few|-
TGTGCCTGGAGGGGCCGTAACACTGAAGCTTTCTTT
CAWRGRNTEAFF
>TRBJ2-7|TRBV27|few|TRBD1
TGTGCCAGCAGTCCAACACCCGGGACAGGGAGCTACGAGCAGTACTTC
CASSPTPGTGSYEQYF
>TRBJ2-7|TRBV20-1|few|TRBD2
TGCAGTGCGGCCCCTAGCGGAGTATCCTACGAGCAGTACTTC
CSAAPSGVSYEQYF
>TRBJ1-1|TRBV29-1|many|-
TGCAGCGTTGCTAACACTGAAGCTTTCTTT
CSVANTEAFF
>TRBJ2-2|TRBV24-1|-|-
TGTGCCACCAGTGATTTGATTGGGGGGACGGCAACCGGGGAGCTGTTTTTT
CATSDLIGGTATGELFF
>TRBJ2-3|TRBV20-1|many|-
TGCAGTGTTTTACGGGACGTAATTACAGATACGCAGTATTTT
CSVLRDVITDTQYF
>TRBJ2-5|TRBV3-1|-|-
TGTGCCAGCAGCCCGGGCGAGGCTAGCAGCGGTGAGACCCAGTACTTC
CASSPGEASSGETQYF
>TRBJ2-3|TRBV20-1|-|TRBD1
TGCAGTGCTCCCCTACAGGGGGCGGTTGCAGATACGCAGTATTTT
CSAPLQGAVADTQYF